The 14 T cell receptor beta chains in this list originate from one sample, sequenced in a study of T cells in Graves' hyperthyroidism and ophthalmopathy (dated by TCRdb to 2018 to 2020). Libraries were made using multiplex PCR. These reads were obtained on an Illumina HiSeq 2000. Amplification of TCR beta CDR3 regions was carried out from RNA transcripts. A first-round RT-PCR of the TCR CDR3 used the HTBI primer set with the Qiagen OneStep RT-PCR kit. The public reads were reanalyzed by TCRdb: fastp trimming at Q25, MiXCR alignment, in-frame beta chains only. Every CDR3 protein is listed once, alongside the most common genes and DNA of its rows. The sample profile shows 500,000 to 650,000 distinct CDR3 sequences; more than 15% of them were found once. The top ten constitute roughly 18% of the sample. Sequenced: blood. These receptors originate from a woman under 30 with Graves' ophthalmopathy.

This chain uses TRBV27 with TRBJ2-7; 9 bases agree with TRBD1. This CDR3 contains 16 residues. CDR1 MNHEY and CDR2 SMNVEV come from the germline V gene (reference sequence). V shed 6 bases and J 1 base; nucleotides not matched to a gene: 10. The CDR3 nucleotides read TGTGCCAGCAGGGAACGGGGTGGGACAGGGTCCTACGAGCAGTACTTC. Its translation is CASRERGGTGSYEQYF.

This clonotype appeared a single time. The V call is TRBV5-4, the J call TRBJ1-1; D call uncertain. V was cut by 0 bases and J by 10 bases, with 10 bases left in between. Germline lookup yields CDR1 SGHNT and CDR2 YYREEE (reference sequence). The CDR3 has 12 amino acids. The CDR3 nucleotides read TGTGCCAGCAGCTTGGGGGAGGGTTCAGCTTTCTTT. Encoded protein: CASSLGEGSAFF.

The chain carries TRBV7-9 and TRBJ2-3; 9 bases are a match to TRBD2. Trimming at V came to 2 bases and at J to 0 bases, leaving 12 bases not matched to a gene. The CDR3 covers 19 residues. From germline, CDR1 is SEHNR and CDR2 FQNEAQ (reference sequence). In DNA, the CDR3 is TGTGCCAGCAGCTTAACTGGGGGGGCACTAGCGGGTAGCACAGATACGCAGTATTTT. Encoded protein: CASSLTGGALAGSTDTQYF.

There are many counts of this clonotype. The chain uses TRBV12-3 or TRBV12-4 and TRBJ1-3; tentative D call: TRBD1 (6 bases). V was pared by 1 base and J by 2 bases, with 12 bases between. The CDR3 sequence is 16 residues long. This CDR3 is CASSLGGTPTGNTIYF. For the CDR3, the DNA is TGTGCCAGCAGTTTAGGCGGGACACCAACTGGAAACACCATATATTTT.

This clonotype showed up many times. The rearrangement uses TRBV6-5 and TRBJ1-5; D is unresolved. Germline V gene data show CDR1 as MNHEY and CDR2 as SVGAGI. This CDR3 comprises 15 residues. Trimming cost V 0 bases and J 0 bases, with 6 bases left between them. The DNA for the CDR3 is TGTGCCAGCAGTTACTCCCGCTATAGCAATCAGCCCCAGCATTTT. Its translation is CASSYSRYSNQPQHF.

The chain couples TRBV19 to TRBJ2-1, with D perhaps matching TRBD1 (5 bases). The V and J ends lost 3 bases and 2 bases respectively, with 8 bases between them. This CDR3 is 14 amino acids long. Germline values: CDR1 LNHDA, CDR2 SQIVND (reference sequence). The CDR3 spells CASSIIGAYNEQFF. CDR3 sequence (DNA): TGTGCCAGTAGTATTATAGGGGCCTACAATGAGCAGTTCTTC.

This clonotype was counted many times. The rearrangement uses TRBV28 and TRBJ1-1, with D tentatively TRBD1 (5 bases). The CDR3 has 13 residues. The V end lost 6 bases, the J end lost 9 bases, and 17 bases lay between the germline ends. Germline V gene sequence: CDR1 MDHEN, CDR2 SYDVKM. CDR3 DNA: TGTGCCAGCAGCTCCCGGGGGTTACTTAAAGCTTTCTTT. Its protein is CASSSRGLLKAFF.

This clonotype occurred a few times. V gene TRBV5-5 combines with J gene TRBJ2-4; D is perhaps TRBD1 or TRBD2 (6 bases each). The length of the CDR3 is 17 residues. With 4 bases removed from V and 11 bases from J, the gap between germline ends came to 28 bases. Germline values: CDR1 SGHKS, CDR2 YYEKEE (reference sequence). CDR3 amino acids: CASSSHGGGKNPYVQYF. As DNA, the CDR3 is TGTGCCAGCAGCAGCCACGGGGGCGGTAAAAACCCGTACGTTCAGTACTTC.

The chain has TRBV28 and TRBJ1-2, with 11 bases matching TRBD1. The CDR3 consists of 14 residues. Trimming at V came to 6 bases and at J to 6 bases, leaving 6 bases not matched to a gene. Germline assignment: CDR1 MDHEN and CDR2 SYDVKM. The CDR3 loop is CASRGTGGTDGYTF. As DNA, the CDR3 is TGTGCCAGCAGGGGGACAGGGGGGACGGATGGCTACACCTTC.

CDR3 protein: CASSFEGGFTEAFF. The CDR3 nucleotides are TGCGCCAGCAGCTTTGAGGGGGGGTTCACTGAAGCTTTCTTT. This chain uses TRBV5-1 with TRBJ1-1, with TRBD1 as a possible D gene (6 bases). The CDR3 totals 14 residues. Germline V gene data show CDR1 as SGHRS and CDR2 as YFSETQ. The germline V and J ends were trimmed by 2 bases and 4 bases, with 12 bases remaining between them.

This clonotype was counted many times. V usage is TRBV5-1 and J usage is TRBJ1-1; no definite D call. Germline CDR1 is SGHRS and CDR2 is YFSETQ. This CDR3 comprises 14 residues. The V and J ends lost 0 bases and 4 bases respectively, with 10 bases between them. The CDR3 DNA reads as TGCGCCAGCAGCTTGGACCGCATGAGCACTGAAGCTTTCTTT. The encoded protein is CASSLDRMSTEAFF.

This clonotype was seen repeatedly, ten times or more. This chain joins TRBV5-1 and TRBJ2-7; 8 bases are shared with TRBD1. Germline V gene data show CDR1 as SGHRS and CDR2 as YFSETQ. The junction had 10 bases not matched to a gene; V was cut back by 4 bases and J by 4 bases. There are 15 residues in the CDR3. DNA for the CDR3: TGCGCCAGCAGCCGAGAGAACAACAGGGGGTACGAGCAGTACTTC. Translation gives CASSRENNRGYEQYF.

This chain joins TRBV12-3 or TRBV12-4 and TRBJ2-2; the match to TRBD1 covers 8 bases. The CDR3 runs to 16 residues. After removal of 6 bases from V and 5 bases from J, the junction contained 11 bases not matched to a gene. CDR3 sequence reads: CASRSRETGVTGELFF. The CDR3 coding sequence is TGTGCCAGCAGGTCTAGGGAGACAGGGGTTACCGGGGAGCTGTTTTTT.

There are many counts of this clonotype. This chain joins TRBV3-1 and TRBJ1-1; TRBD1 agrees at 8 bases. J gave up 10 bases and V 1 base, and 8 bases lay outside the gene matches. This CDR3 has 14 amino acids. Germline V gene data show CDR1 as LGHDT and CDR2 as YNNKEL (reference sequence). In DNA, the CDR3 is TGTGCCAGCAGCCAAGCTGGGGTTGACAGGGGAGCTTTCTTT. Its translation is CASSQAGVDRGAFF.